This T cell receptor beta chain comes out of a study of Ad26.COV2.S vaccination and SARS-CoV-2 variants. Study as a whole: Intramuscularly, Ad26.COV2.S was given either once or twice, 56 days apart.

The CDR3 is 12 residues long. The germline V and J ends were trimmed by 1 base and 1 base, with 2 bases remaining between them. Per germline, CDR1 SEHNR and CDR2 FQNEAQ (reference sequence). This clone was observed a handful of times. Its antigen is not identified. In the same sample, other DNA sequences code for this CDR3. Study findings and constraints: There was reportedly substantial breadth in spike-specific CD8+ and CD4+ T cell responses after vaccination. People who got the vaccine or the placebo had similar non-spike TCR breadth.

Profiling relied on immunoSEQ multiplex PCR, and the TCRdb table lists in-frame clones only, not all of them. The profile shows 300,000 to 350,000 clones, about 88% of them singletons. The treatment: 19 received Ad26.COV2.S at low or high dose, single or two shots; about 5 received placebo; per-sample allocation not given. The samples date from day 63 after the first vaccine or placebo injection. The administered vaccine (an Ad26 vector) expressed Wuhan-strain SARS-CoV-2 spike. The source of this sequence is a person aged 18-60 years who received the Ad26.COV2.S COVID-19 vaccine or a placebo. The sample consisted of peripheral blood, taken in a trial of Ad26.COV2.S vaccine versus placebo. The genes are TRBV7-9 and TRBJ2-7; the D is unclear. For the CDR3, the DNA is TGTGCCAGCAGCTTAGGTTCCTACGAGCAGTACTTC. This encodes CASSLGSYEQYF.